This T cell receptor (beta chain) emerged from a study of T cell repertoires in cytomegalovirus infection. Study background: Selection of CMV epitopes for the study included recently identified HLA-C-restricted and well-studied HLA-B-restricted ones. Public TCR beta signatures indicated both CMV infection and matching HLA type.

The CDR3 runs 13 residues. J gave up 6 bases and V 3 bases, and 0 bases lay outside the gene matches. Germline V lookup: CDR1 KGHDR, CDR2 SFDVKD. This clonotype came up a few times. The antigen remains unidentified. TCRdb analysed the reads with MiXCR anew, one entry per CDR3 protein. The table includes some 99,000 distinct CDR3 sequences, around 28% detected once. Study-wide findings and caveats: In two of eight donors, the top clonotype was HLA-C-restricted CMV-specific. Cumulative frequency of public TCR beta families picked out carriers of CMV plus the relevant HLA.

The chain joins TRBV24-1 to TRBJ2-3, with 9 nucleotides matching TRBD2. The sequence was collected from a human donor in good health (CMV status not recorded). Some clones in this sample may be carry-over from other donors' samples. The sample in question was CD8+ T cells from cultured PBMCs, obtained from culture after CMV antigen stimulation. The chain's CDR3 is CATSDGLADTQYF. CDR3 in DNA: TGTGCCACCAGTGATGGACTAGCGGATACGCAGTATTTT.